Below are 28 T cell receptor beta chains sequenced from a single sample in a study of T cell responses to AZD1222 COVID-19 vaccine. TCRdb's copy holds only in-frame clones and misses some; the assay was immunoSEQ multiplex PCR. In the table there are 99,000 or so clones, about 89% of which are singletons. This specimen was peripheral blood, taken 28 days after the second dose of the MenACWY control vaccine. Source of these receptors: an adult who received the MenACWY meningococcal vaccine as a control.

The chain uses TRBV29-1 and TRBJ1-3; 9 bases are shared with TRBD1. Per the germline V gene, CDR1 is SQVTM and CDR2 is ANQGSEA. The CDR3 sequence is 13 residues long. V was clipped by 7 bases and J by 2 bases; unmatched bases: 3. In nucleotides, the CDR3 is TGCAGCGGTACAGGGGGCACTGGAAACACCATATATTTT. Its translation: CSGTGGTGNTIYF.

The gene calls are TRBV5-4 and TRBJ2-7, with TRBD1 matching over 7 bases. The CDR3 sequence is 16 residues long. Looked up from germline, CDR1 is SGHNT and CDR2 is YYREEE (reference sequence). The ends lost 0 bases at V and 0 bases at J; junction bases unmatched: 6. Here the CDR3 DNA reads TGTGCCAGCAGCTTGGTGGGCAGGGGGTCCTCCTACGAGCAGTACTTC. Encoded protein: CASSLVGRGSSYEQYF.

This clone was seen only once. V is TRBV7-3 and J is TRBJ2-6; D gene uncertain. This CDR3 has 15 amino acids. The V and J ends lost 1 base and 0 bases respectively, with 4 bases between them. Germline CDR1 SGHTA, CDR2 FQGTGA. CDR3 residues: CASSLNPSGANVLTF. The CDR3 nucleotides read TGTGCCAGCAGCTTAAACCCCTCTGGGGCCAACGTCCTGACTTTC.

The gene calls are TRBV6-5 and TRBJ1-1, with 7 bases identical to TRBD1. This CDR3 spans 14 amino acids. The germline V gene has CDR1 MNHEY and CDR2 SVGAGI. V was pared by 6 bases and J by 4 bases, with 8 bases of the junction left unmatched. The CDR3 sequence: CASRVTGVGTEAFF. The CDR3 region has the DNA TGTGCCAGCAGGGTCACAGGGGTAGGCACTGAAGCTTTCTTT.

The genes are TRBV19 and TRBJ1-1; 9 bases fit TRBD1. The CDR3 is 15 amino acids. Germline CDR1 and CDR2: LNHDA and SQIVND (reference sequence). V lost 7 bases to trimming and J lost 4 bases; unmatched junction nucleotides: 10. Written as DNA, the CDR3 is TGTGCCAGTAAAACAGGGGGCTTGTGGAGCACTGAAGCTTTCTTT. Translating it yields CASKTGGLWSTEAFF.

The chain joins TRBV5-1 to TRBJ2-5, with D tentatively TRBD1 (5 bases). Germline loops: CDR1 SGHRS, CDR2 YFSETQ. The length of the CDR3 is 14 residues. V lost 1 base and J 2 bases, leaving 9 bases between the germline ends. DNA for the CDR3: TGCGCCAGCAGCTTGAGGGGTTTACAAGAGACCCAGTACTTC. Its translation is CASSLRGLQETQYF.

The chain uses TRBV5-5 and TRBJ1-6; the D is unclear. Deletions cut 0 bases from V and 9 bases from J, with 13 bases between. This CDR3 region has 15 residues. The germline V gene has CDR1 SGHKS and CDR2 YYEKEE (reference sequence). CDR3 nucleotides: TGTGCCAGCAGCTTGGGACGGGGTCAGCCTTCACCCCTCCACTTT. It is translated as CASSLGRGQPSPLHF.

V gene TRBV18 combines with J gene TRBJ2-1, with 12 bases lining up with TRBD2. Per the germline V gene, CDR1 is KGHSH and CDR2 is LQKENI. V lost 3 bases, J lost 8 bases, and 8 bases stayed unmatched. The CDR3 consists of 16 residues. CDR3 amino acids: CASSPSLAGGLYEQFF. For the CDR3, the DNA is TGTGCCAGCTCACCCTCGCTAGCGGGGGGGTTGTATGAGCAGTTCTTC.

Turning to this clone: Other DNA sequences within the sample encode an identical CDR3. The rearrangement uses TRBV6-2 or TRBV6-3 and TRBJ2-3; D is unclear. The germline V gene encodes CDR1 MNHEY and CDR2 SVGEGT. This CDR3 spans 14 amino acids. Trimming shortened V by 3 bases and J by 1 base, and 8 bases separated the two germline ends. This chain's CDR3 is CASSYGDRTDTQYF. CDR3 DNA: TGTGCCAGCAGTTATGGGGATCGCACAGATACGCAGTATTTT.

The CDR3 region has the DNA TGTGCCAGCAGCACGGGACTAGCGGGGTATCCAGATACGCAGTATTTT. Its translation: CASSTGLAGYPDTQYF. This rearrangement joins TRBV5-4 to TRBJ2-3, with 13 bases identical to TRBD2. CDR1 is SGHNT, CDR2 YYREEE, per germline (reference sequence). This CDR3 region has 16 residues. The V and J ends lost 4 bases and 4 bases, in that order; junction bases with no gene match: 6.

Written as DNA, the CDR3 is TGCAGCGTTGCTGAGAAGGTGAACACTGAAGCTTTCTTT. This codes for CSVAEKVNTEAFF. This sequence joins TRBV29-1 and TRBJ1-1; no reliable D call. The CDR3 extends over 13 amino acids. The germline V gene has CDR1 SQVTM and CDR2 ANQGSEA. The V end lost 4 bases, the J end lost 0 bases, and 9 bases lay between the germline ends.

The chain couples TRBV5-1 to TRBJ2-3; D is possibly TRBD2 (5 bases). The ends were cut back, 0 bases at V and 2 bases at J, with 16 bases in the middle. CDR1 SGHRS and CDR2 YFSETQ come from the germline V gene. CDR3 size: 17 residues. CDR3 amino acids: CASSLGVSTGYTDTQYF. The CDR3 DNA follows: TGCGCCAGCAGCTTGGGAGTATCAACGGGGTACACAGATACGCAGTATTTT. Full variable domain (missing parts from reference TRBV5-1 and TRBJ2-3): KAGVTQTPRYLIKTRGQQVTLSCSPISGHRSVSWYQQTPGQGLQFLFEYFSETQRNKGNFPGRFSGRQFSNSRSEMNVSTLELGDSALYLCASSLGVSTGYTDTQYFGPGTRLTVL.

The rearrangement uses TRBV5-1 and TRBJ2-2, with D unresolved. V lost 1 base and J 3 bases, leaving 4 bases between the germline ends. The CDR3 has 13 amino acids. CDR1 and CDR2 (germline): SGHRS, YFSETQ. CDR3 loop: CASSLLYTGELFF. The CDR3 DNA reads as TGCGCCAGCAGCTTGCTCTACACCGGGGAGCTGTTTTTT. The variable domain in full, completed from reference TRBV5-1 and TRBJ2-2, reads KAGVTQTPRYLIKTRGQQVTLSCSPISGHRSVSWYQQTPGQGLQFLFEYFSETQRNKGNFPGRFSGRQFSNSRSEMNVSTLELGDSALYLCASSLLYTGELFFGEGSRLTVL.

The CDR3 region is CASRNGQGAYGYTF. In DNA, the CDR3 is TGTGCCAGCAGGAACGGACAGGGAGCCTATGGCTACACCTTC. This chain uses TRBV28 with TRBJ1-2, with 8 positions matching TRBD1. The germline gives CDR1 MDHEN, CDR2 SYDVKM. With 6 bases clipped from V and 4 bases from J, the junction kept 7 bases outside the gene matches. This CDR3 has 14 residues.

The chain combines TRBV29-1 with TRBJ2-5; D might be TRBD1 or TRBD2, each matching 5 bases. The CDR3 totals 13 residues. Trimming removed 6 bases at V and 5 bases at J, with 16 bases between. In germline, CDR1 is SQVTM, CDR2 ANQGSEA. CDR3 in amino acids: CSVLTGSGETQYF. The CDR3 nucleotides read TGCAGCGTCCTCACAGGCTCGGGGGAGACCCAGTACTTC.

This clone came up once. This chain joins TRBV10-3 and TRBJ1-1, with unresolved D. Trimming left V 2 bases short and J 1 base short, with 11 bases between. This CDR3 comprises 15 residues. Germline-derived CDR1 and CDR2 are ENHRY and SYGVKD. The CDR3 DNA reads TGTGCCATCAGTGAGAAGGCAGACACGAACACTGAAGCTTTCTTT. Its translation: CAISEKADTNTEAFF.

The V gene is TRBV6-6, the J gene TRBJ2-1; 10 bases match TRBD1. The CDR3 spans 15 residues. After removal of 6 bases from V and 3 bases from J, the junction contained 5 bases not matched to a gene. The germline CDR1 and CDR2 sequences are MNHNY and SVGAGI (reference sequence). CDR3 amino acids: CASRPGQGNYNEQFF. DNA for the CDR3: TGTGCCAGCAGACCGGGACAGGGGAACTACAATGAGCAGTTCTTC.

The chain uses TRBV7-2 and TRBJ1-2, with TRBD1 identical over 7 bases. The J segment lost 6 bases and the V segment lost 2 bases, leaving 12 bases of the junction unmatched. The CDR3 runs 16 residues. Per the germline V gene, CDR1 is SGHTA and CDR2 is FQGNSA. CDR3 sequence (DNA): TGTGCCAGCAGCTTATCCGCCCAGGGGGGGGTAAATGGCTACACCTTC. It translates to CASSLSAQGGVNGYTF.

This rearrangement joins TRBV28 to TRBJ2-7, with D perhaps TRBD1 or TRBD2 (5 bases each). Trimming removed 7 bases from V and 7 bases from J, with 17 bases in between. Germline V gene sequence: CDR1 MDHEN, CDR2 SYDVKM. The CDR3 extends over 13 amino acids. The CDR3 region has the DNA TGTGCCAGCACCTCCTCACCGGGACCAGAGCAGTACTTC. It specifies CASTSSPGPEQYF.

The J gene is TRBJ1-5, the V gene TRBV23-1; no clear D gene. TRBV23-1 is an ORF for which the function is uncertain. Trimming removed 7 bases at V and 5 bases at J, with 9 bases between. CDR3 length: 12 amino acids. In DNA form, the CDR3 reads TGCGCCAGCACAATGAGACATCAGCCCCAGCATTTT. It is translated as CASTMRHQPQHF.

The gene calls are TRBV5-1 and TRBJ2-7; D might be TRBD2 (5 bases). The ends were cut back, 0 bases at V and 2 bases at J, with 6 bases in the middle. Germline-derived CDR1 and CDR2 are SGHRS and YFSETQ. The CDR3 has 13 amino acids. The CDR3 DNA reads TGCGCCAGCAGCTTGGAGGAGGCCTACGAGCAGTACTTC. This translates into CASSLEEAYEQYF. Combining the CDR3 with reference TRBV5-1 and TRBJ2-7 gives the whole variable domain KAGVTQTPRYLIKTRGQQVTLSCSPISGHRSVSWYQQTPGQGLQFLFEYFSETQRNKGNFPGRFSGRQFSNSRSEMNVSTLELGDSALYLCASSLEEAYEQYFGPGTRLTVT.

The J gene is TRBJ2-3, the V gene TRBV7-2; 8 bases map to TRBD2. This CDR3 contains 16 residues. The germline CDR1 and CDR2 sequences are SGHTA and FQGNSA. V shed 5 bases and J 7 bases; nucleotides not matched to a gene: 14. The CDR3 coding sequence is TGTGCCAGCAGCCCCCAAACTAGCGGAAGTGGTTATACGCAGTATTTT. Amino acids: CASSPQTSGSGYTQYF. Together with reference TRBV7-2 and TRBJ2-3, the CDR3 gives the full variable domain: GAGVSQSPSNKVTEKGKDVELRCDPISGHTALYWYRQSLGQGLEFLIYFQGNSAPDKSGLPSDRFSAERTGGSVSTLTIQRTQQEDSAVYLCASSPQTSGSGYTQYFGPGTRLTVL.

The chain has TRBV3-1 (or the pseudogene TRBV3-2) and TRBJ2-7; D not certain. The germline CDR1 and CDR2 sequences are LGHDT and YNNKEL (reference sequence). The CDR3 totals 11 residues. Trimming took off 0 bases at V and 5 bases at J, with 2 bases between the two ends. Here the CDR3 reads CASSQEDEQYF. CDR3 coding DNA: TGTGCCAGCAGCCAAGAAGACGAGCAGTACTTC.

V gene TRBV4-3 combines with J gene TRBJ1-2, with 8 bases lining up with TRBD1. The CDR3 consists of 16 residues. Per germline, CDR1 LGHNA and CDR2 YSLEER. V gave up 0 bases and J gave up 6 bases; unmatched junction bases: 9. CDR3 in DNA: TGCGCCAGCAGCCAAGATTATGCAGGGGGCAAGGATGGCTACACCTTC. This encodes CASSQDYAGGKDGYTF.

DNA for the CDR3: TGTGCCAGCAGCTTAGAGGCTAGCGGGGGGTCGGATACGCAGTATTTT. Its translation: CASSLEASGGSDTQYF. The genes are TRBV7-2 and TRBJ2-3; 11 nucleotides line up with TRBD2. The junction had 6 bases not matched to a gene; V was cut back by 1 base and J by 6 bases. This CDR3 region has 16 residues. Germline V lookup: CDR1 SGHTA, CDR2 FQGNSA.

V usage is TRBV28 and J usage is TRBJ1-1, with a possible D match to TRBD1 (6 bases). Per germline, CDR1 MDHEN and CDR2 SYDVKM. Trimming left V 6 bases short and J 7 bases short, with 15 bases between. The CDR3 is 13 residues long. CDR3 in amino acids: CASRIRGRIEAFF. The CDR3 DNA is TGTGCCAGCAGGATCAGGGGTAGGATTGAAGCTTTCTTT.

V is TRBV3-1 (or the pseudogene TRBV3-2) and J is TRBJ1-4, with D unclear. CDR3 size: 15 residues. The germline V gene encodes CDR1 LGHDT and CDR2 YNNKEL (reference sequence). Trimming left V 2 bases short and J 7 bases short, with 14 bases between. The CDR3 DNA sequence: TGTGCCAGCAGCCAAAGGAGAAGGGAGGGTGAAAAACTGTTTTTT. This encodes CASSQRRREGEKLFF.

The rearrangement joins TRBV3-1 (or the pseudogene TRBV3-2) to TRBJ2-7; possible D gene TRBD1, 6 bases. V dropped 0 bases and J dropped 7 bases, with 19 bases sitting between them. Germline lookup yields CDR1 LGHDT and CDR2 YNNKEL (reference sequence). This CDR3 has 16 amino acids. CDR3: CASSQDPTGSLREQYF. CDR3 nucleotide sequence: TGTGCCAGCAGCCAAGATCCGACAGGTTCCCTTAGGGAGCAGTACTTC.